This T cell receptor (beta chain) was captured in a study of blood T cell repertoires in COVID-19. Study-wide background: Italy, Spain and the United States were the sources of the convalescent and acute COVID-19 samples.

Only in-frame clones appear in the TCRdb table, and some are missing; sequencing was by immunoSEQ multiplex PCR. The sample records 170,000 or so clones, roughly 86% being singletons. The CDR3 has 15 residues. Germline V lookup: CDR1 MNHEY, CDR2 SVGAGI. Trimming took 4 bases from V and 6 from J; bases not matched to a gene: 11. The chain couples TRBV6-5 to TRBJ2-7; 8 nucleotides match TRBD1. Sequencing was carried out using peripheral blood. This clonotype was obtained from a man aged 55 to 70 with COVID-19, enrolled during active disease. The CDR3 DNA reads TGTGCCAGCAGTTCCCCGACAGGGGTGGTGAGCGAGCAGTACTTC. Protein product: CASSSPTGVVSEQYF.